This T cell receptor (beta chain) was sequenced during a study of CD8 T cells in Susac syndrome. CD8+ and CD4+ T cells taken from blood had their TCR beta sequenced. After extraction with the RNeasy kit, 0.5 to 1 ug of the RNA was reverse transcribed using random hexamers. TCRdb re-analysed the immunoSEQ multiplex PCR reads in MiXCR, keeping a single row per CDR3 protein. The data contain a few hundred thousand distinct CDR3 sequences, about 91% of them singletons. This CDR3 is 19 amino acids long. Trimming removed 0 bases at V and 9 bases at J, with 28 bases between. Germline assignment: CDR1 SGHNT and CDR2 YYREEE (reference sequence).

The sample was CD4+ T cells from PBMCs. The clonotype originates from a human donor with multiple sclerosis. The rearrangement joins TRBV5-4 to TRBJ1-5; D unclear. The CDR3 DNA reads TGTGCCAGCAGCTTGGTTCGGGCCGACCGCTTCAGCCGGTTACCGCCCCAGCATTTT. Translation: CASSLVRADRFSRLPPQHF.